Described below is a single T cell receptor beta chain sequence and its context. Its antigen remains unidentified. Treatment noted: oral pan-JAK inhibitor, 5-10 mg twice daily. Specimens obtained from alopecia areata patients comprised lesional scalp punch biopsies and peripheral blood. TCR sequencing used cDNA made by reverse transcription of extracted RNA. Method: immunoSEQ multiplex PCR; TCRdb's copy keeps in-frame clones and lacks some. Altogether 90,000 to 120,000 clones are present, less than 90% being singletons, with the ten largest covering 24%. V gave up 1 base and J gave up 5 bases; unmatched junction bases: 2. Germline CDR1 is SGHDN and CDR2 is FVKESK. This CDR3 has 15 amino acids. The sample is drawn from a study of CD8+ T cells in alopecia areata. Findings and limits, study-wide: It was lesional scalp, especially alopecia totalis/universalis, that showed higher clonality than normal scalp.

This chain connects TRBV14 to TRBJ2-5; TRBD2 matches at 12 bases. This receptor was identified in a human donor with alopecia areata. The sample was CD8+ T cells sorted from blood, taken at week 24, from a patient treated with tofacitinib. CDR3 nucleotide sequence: TGTGCCAGCAGCCAAGGGACTAGCGGGGAGGAGACCCAGTACTTC. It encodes CASSQGTSGEETQYF.